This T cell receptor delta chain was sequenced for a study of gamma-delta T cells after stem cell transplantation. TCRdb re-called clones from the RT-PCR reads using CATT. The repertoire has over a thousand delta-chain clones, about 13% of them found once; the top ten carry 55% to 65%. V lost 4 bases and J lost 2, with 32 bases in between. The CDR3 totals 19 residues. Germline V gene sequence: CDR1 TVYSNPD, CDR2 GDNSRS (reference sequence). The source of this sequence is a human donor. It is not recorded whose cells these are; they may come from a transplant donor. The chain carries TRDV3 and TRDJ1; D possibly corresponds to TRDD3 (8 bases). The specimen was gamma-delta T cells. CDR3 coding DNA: TGTGCCTCTGCCCAACTTTCCTACGTCGGGGGATATGGTACCGATAAACTCATCTTT. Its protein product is CASAQLSYVGGYGTDKLIF.